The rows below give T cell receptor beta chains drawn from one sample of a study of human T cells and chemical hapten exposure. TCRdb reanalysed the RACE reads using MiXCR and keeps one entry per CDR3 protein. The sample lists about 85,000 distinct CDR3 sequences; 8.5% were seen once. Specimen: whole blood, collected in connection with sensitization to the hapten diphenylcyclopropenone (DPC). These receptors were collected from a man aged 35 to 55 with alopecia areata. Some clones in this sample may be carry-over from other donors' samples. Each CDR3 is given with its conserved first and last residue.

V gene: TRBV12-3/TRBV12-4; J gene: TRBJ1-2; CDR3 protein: CASSAPPGQGAGYGYTF
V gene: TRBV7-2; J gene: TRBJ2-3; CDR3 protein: CASSLVGDPSTDTQYF
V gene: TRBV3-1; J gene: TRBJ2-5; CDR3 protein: CASVNGGQETQYF
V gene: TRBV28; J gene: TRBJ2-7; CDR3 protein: CASSLSARGYEQYF
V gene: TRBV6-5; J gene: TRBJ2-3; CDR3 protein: CASSSTGADTQYF
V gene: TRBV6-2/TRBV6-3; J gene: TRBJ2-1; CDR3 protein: CASSRGYEQFF
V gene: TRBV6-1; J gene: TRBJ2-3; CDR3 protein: CASSEAVGANTDTQYF
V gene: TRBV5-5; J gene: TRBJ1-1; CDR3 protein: CASSLDREKAFF
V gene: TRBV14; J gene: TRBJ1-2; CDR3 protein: CASSPSTLHGYTF
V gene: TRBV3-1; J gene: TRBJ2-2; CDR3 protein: CASSQVIGIMGELFF
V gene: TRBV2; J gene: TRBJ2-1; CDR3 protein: CASRRIGDNEQFF
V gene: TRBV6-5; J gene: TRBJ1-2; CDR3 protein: CASSYSSGGVSYGYTF
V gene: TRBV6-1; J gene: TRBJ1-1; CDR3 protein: CASSETLNTEAFF
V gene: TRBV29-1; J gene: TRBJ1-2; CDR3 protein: CSVGTLYGYTF
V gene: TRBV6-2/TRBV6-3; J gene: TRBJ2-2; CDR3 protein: CASRPRDSFTGELFF
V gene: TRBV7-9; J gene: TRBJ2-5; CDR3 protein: CASSTMKETKYF
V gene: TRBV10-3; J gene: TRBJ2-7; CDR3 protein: CAISELHEQYF
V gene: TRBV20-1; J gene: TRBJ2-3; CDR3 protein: CSASWPGGQADTQYF